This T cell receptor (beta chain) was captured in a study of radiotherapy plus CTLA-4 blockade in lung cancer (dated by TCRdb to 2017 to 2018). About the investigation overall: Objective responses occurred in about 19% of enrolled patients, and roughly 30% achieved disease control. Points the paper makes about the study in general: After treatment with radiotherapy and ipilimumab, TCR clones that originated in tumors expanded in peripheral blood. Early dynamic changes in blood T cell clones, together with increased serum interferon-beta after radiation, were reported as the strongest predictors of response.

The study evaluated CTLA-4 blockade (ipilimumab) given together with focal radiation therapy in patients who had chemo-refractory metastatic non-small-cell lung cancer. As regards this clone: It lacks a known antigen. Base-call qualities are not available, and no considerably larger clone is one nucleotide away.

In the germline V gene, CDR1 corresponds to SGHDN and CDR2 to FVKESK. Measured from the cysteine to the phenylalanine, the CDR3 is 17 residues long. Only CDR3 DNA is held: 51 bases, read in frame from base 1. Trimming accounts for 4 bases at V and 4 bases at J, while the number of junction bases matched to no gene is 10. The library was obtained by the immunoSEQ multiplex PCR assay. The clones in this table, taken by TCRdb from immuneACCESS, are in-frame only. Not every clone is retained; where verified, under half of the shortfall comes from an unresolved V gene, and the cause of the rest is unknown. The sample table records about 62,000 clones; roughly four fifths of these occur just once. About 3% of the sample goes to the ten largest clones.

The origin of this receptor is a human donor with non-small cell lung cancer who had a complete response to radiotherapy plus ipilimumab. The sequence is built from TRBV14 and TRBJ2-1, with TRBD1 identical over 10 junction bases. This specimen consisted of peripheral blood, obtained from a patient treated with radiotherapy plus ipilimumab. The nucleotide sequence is TGTGCCAGCAGCCGTAAACCGGGACAGGGGAATTACAATGAGCAGTTCTTC. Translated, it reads CASSRKPGQGNYNEQFF.